These 26 T cell receptor beta chains were sequenced from one sample in a study of cytomegalovirus exposure and HLA in healthy donors (TCRdb year 2017). The library relied on the immunoSEQ multiplex PCR assay. For the multiplex PCR, a mixture combining 60 forward primers for TCR Vbeta segments and 13 reverse primers for TCR Jbeta segments was used. In its TCRdb copy, this immuneACCESS table keeps in-frame sequences only and misses some clones. Where compared with another copy, unresolved V genes explain less than half of these, and the others have no known cause. The sample includes some 140,000 clones, with 65% to 80% observed a single time. The ten most abundant clones make up 1% to 1.5% of the sample. Sequencing input: PBMCs. The receptors shown here come from a male donor in good health and CMV-seropositive.

The chain joins TRBV5-1 to TRBJ1-1; no firm D call. Germline lookup yields CDR1 SGHRS and CDR2 YFSETQ. The length of the CDR3 is 15 residues. The V gene lost 0 bases and the J gene lost 3 bases, with 12 bases spanning the gap. CDR3 bases: TGCGCCAGCAGCTTGGGGGCTGGGAGCGACACTGAAGCTTTCTTT. It codes for CASSLGAGSDTEAFF.

This clone was seen only once. The V gene is TRBV6-1, the J gene TRBJ2-1; TRBD1 might be the D (5 bases). There are 14 residues in the CDR3. The V end was cut by 8 bases, the J end by 4 bases, with 15 bases between. Per germline, CDR1 MNHNS and CDR2 SASEGT. As DNA, the CDR3 is TGTGCCAGCGTCGCGCAGGGCCCGTACAATGAGCAGTTCTTC. It translates to CASVAQGPYNEQFF.

The V and J genes are TRBV19 and TRBJ2-7; TRBD2 matches at 10 bases. This CDR3 is 15 amino acids long. Germline values: CDR1 LNHDA, CDR2 SQIVND (reference sequence). With V trimmed by 5 bases and J by 0 bases, 4 bases remained unmatched. The CDR3 coding sequence is TGTGCCAGTAGTGCAAGACTAGCGGGCTCCTACGAGCAGTACTTC. It specifies CASSARLAGSYEQYF.

This clone was counted between two and nine times. The chain combines TRBV25-1 with TRBJ1-1, with 7 bases that match TRBD1. V shed 4 bases, J shed 6 bases, and the junction held 2 bases outside the gene matches. The CDR3 sequence is 12 residues long. Germline V CDR1 and CDR2: MGHDK, SYGVNS. CDR3 sequence (DNA): TGTGCCAGCAGTGCGACAGGGCCTGAAGCTTTCTTT. It encodes CASSATGPEAFF.

V usage is TRBV7-3 and J usage is TRBJ2-5; 11 bases map to TRBD2. Germline loops: CDR1 SGHTA, CDR2 FQGTGA. V shed 1 base, J shed 1 base, and the junction held 5 bases outside the gene matches. This CDR3 is built from 17 residues. CDR3 sequence reads: CASSLIGTSGGQETQYF. CDR3 sequence (DNA): TGTGCCAGCAGCTTAATAGGCACTAGCGGGGGCCAAGAGACCCAGTACTTC.

This clone has just a few counts. The chain recombines TRBV4-2 with TRBJ2-4; TRBD2 matches at 10 bases. Trimming at V came to 0 bases and at J to 3 bases, leaving 8 bases not matched to a gene. CDR3 length: 18 residues. Germline V gene data show CDR1 as LGHNA and CDR2 as YNFKEQ. Here the CDR3 DNA reads TGTGCCAGCAGCCAAGAAGTATTTGGACTAGCGGACAAAAACATTCAGTACTTC. Protein sequence: CASSQEVFGLADKNIQYF.

The chain is built from TRBV9 and TRBJ2-3; D is ambiguous. The CDR3 length is 12 residues. V lost 4 bases and J 1 base, leaving 4 bases between the germline ends. CDR1 is SGDLS, CDR2 YYNGEE, per germline. CDR3 residues: CASSTGTDTQYF. CDR3 DNA sequence: TGTGCCAGCAGCACAGGCACAGATACGCAGTATTTT.

This sequence joins TRBV4-3 and TRBJ1-5; D possibly corresponds to TRBD1 (5 bases). The ends were cut back, 3 bases at V and 4 bases at J, with 13 bases in the middle. CDR3 size: 15 residues. The germline V gene encodes CDR1 LGHNA and CDR2 YSLEER. CDR3: CASSQGGTSNQPQHF. The DNA of the CDR3 is TGCGCCAGCAGCCAGGGCGGGACCTCGAATCAGCCCCAGCATTTT.

V gene TRBV6-4 combines with J gene TRBJ2-7; tentatively, D is TRBD2 (6 bases). This CDR3 has 15 residues. V was trimmed by 8 bases and J by 4 bases, leaving 21 bases between them. CDR1 MRHNA and CDR2 SNTAGT come from the germline V gene. The CDR3: CASAVTGPEGYEQYF. In nucleotides, the CDR3 is TGTGCCAGCGCAGTAACAGGCCCGGAGGGATACGAGCAGTACTTC.

The chain carries TRBV30 and TRBJ2-7; tentatively, D is TRBD1 (6 bases). The CDR3 has 14 residues. Germline V CDR1 and CDR2: GTSNPN, SVGIG (reference sequence). Trimming stripped 2 bases from V and 5 bases from J, with 16 bases between. CDR3 DNA sequence: TGTGCCTGGAGTATAGAAACAGGGATCAACGAGCAGTACTTC. It yields the protein CAWSIETGINEQYF.

The J gene is TRBJ2-5, the V gene TRBV29-1; D ambiguous. The CDR3 consists of 13 residues. The germline CDR1 and CDR2 sequences are SQVTM and ANQGSEA. The V end lost 3 bases, the J end lost 4 bases, and 12 bases lay between the germline ends. The CDR3 is CSVDGPYRETQYF. In nucleotides, the CDR3 is TGCAGCGTTGATGGGCCCTATCGAGAGACCCAGTACTTC.

The gene calls are TRBV7-6 and TRBJ1-5; TRBD1 aligns across 9 bases. CDR1 and CDR2 from the germline V gene are SGHVS and FNYEAQ. The CDR3 has 14 residues. Germline trimming cut 6 bases from V and 3 bases from J; bases unmatched to any gene: 3. CDR3 amino acids: CASSNRGPNQPQHF. The CDR3 DNA reads as TGTGCCAGCAGTAACAGGGGGCCCAATCAGCCCCAGCATTTT. The full variable domain, with the rest looked up from reference TRBV7-6 and TRBJ1-5, is GAGVSQSPRYKVTKRGQDVALRCDPISGHVSLYWYRQALGQGPEFLTYFNYEAQQDKSGLPNDRFSAERPEGSISTLTIQRTEQRDSAMYRCASSNRGPNQPQHFGDGTRLSIL.

The rearrangement uses TRBV5-1 and TRBJ2-3; 7 nucleotides line up with TRBD2. This CDR3 spans 14 amino acids. Trimming took 0 bases from V and 5 from J; bases not matched to a gene: 3. Per germline, CDR1 SGHRS and CDR2 YFSETQ. The CDR3 DNA reads TGCGCCAGCAGCTTGGTGGGCGGGGGAGATACGCAGTATTTT. Encoded protein: CASSLVGGGDTQYF.

V usage is TRBV27 and J usage is TRBJ2-7; 7 bases map to TRBD1. Germline values: CDR1 MNHEY, CDR2 SMNVEV (reference sequence). This CDR3 region has 15 residues. Trimming removed 1 base from V and 5 bases from J; junction bases left unmatched: 8. In nucleotides, the CDR3 is TGTGCCAGCAGTTTATTACGGACAGGCGCCCACGAGCAGTACTTC. As protein: CASSLLRTGAHEQYF.

The chain carries TRBV2 and TRBJ2-3; 11 nucleotides agree with TRBD1. The CDR3 is made up of 18 amino acids. CDR1 and CDR2 (germline): SNHLY, FYNNEI. V dropped 3 bases and J dropped 4; count of bases not matched to a gene: 12. The CDR3 coding sequence is TGTGCCAGCAGTGACCCCATCGAGGACAGGGGGCGCCCAGATACGCAGTATTTT. The encoded protein is CASSDPIEDRGRPDTQYF. Looking up the rest from reference TRBV2 and TRBJ2-3 gives the full variable domain: EPEVTQTPSHQVTQMGQEVILRCVPISNHLYFYWYRQILGQKVEFLVSFYNNEISEKSEIFDDQFSVERPDGSNFTLKIRSTKLEDSAMYFCASSDPIEDRGRPDTQYFGPGTRLTVL.

The CDR3 loop reads CATSKSAGGADTQYF. The CDR3 bases are TGTGCCACCAGCAAATCAGCGGGGGGAGCAGATACGCAGTATTTT. V gene TRBV15 combines with J gene TRBJ2-3, with 9 positions matching TRBD2. Germline CDR1 LNHNV, CDR2 YYDKDF (reference sequence). The CDR3 has 15 amino acids. The V gene end was trimmed by 4 bases and the J gene end by 4 bases; junction bases not matched to a gene: 6.

The V gene is TRBV9, the J gene TRBJ1-2, with D unresolved. This CDR3 is built from 12 residues. With 0 bases removed from V and 7 bases from J, the gap between germline ends came to 7 bases. Germline V gives CDR1 SGDLS, CDR2 YYNGEE. The CDR3 loop reads CASSVGTVGYTF. The CDR3 DNA is TGTGCCAGCAGCGTAGGCACAGTTGGCTACACCTTC. Combining the CDR3 with reference TRBV9 and TRBJ1-2 gives the whole variable domain DSGVTQTPKHLITATGQRVTLRCSPRSGDLSVYWYQQSLDQGLQFLIQYYNGEERAKGNILERFSAQQFPDLHSELNLSSLELGDSALYFCASSVGTVGYTFGSGTRLTVV.

CDR3 sequence: CASQGLAGGTDTQYF. Written as DNA, the CDR3 is TGCGCCAGCCAGGGACTAGCGGGGGGGACAGATACGCAGTATTTT. The chain is built from TRBV5-1 and TRBJ2-3; the match to TRBD2 covers 16 bases. The CDR3 consists of 15 residues. Germline V gives CDR1 SGHRS, CDR2 YFSETQ. V lost 7 bases to trimming and J lost 3 bases; unmatched junction nucleotides: 2.

This clone was recorded a few times. V is TRBV30 and J is TRBJ2-1, with 12 positions matching TRBD2. The CDR3 totals 15 residues. Unmatched junction bases numbered 3, after V lost 0 bases and J lost 6 bases. Germline values: CDR1 GTSNPN, CDR2 SVGIG (reference sequence). The CDR3: CAWSVGLAGTNEQFF. CDR3 bases: TGTGCCTGGAGTGTAGGACTAGCGGGGACCAATGAGCAGTTCTTC.

In its sample, this clone was seen a few times. CDR3 protein: CASTSRGTQYF. The CDR3 DNA reads as TGTGCCAGCACTTCTAGAGGTACGCAGTATTTT. The chain is built from TRBV2 and TRBJ2-3; D not resolved. Between the trimmed V and J ends, which lost 7 bases and 8 bases, there was a span of 10 bases. CDR3 size: 11 residues. The V gene's germline CDR1 is SNHLY and CDR2 FYNNEI.

The CDR3 DNA follows: TGTGCCATCAGAGCCACAGGGGGGAGGACAGATACGCAGTATTTT. Protein sequence: CAIRATGGRTDTQYF. The V and J genes are TRBV10-3 and TRBJ2-3; 8 positions agree with TRBD1. The length of the CDR3 is 15 residues. Germline V gives CDR1 ENHRY, CDR2 SYGVKD. The J segment lost 3 bases and the V segment lost 6 bases, leaving 8 bases of the junction unmatched.

The sample holds one count of this clone. The genes are TRBV5-5 and TRBJ2-3, with TRBD2 matching over 12 bases. V shed 4 bases and J 3 bases; nucleotides not matched to a gene: 9. The germline V gene encodes CDR1 SGHKS and CDR2 YYEKEE (reference sequence). This CDR3 has 17 amino acids. CDR3 sequence reads: CASSPYTSGRLTDTQYF. In DNA form, the CDR3 reads TGTGCCAGCAGCCCATACACTAGCGGGAGGTTAACAGATACGCAGTATTTT. Looking up the rest from reference TRBV5-5 and TRBJ2-3 gives the full variable domain: DAGVTQSPTHLIKTRGQQVTLRCSPISGHKSVSWYQQVLGQGPQFIFQYYEKEERGRGNFPDRFSARQFPNYSSELNVNALLLGDSALYLCASSPYTSGRLTDTQYFGPGTRLTVL.

The rearrangement joins TRBV2 to TRBJ1-2; 10 nucleotides line up with TRBD1. V shed 6 bases and J 5 bases; nucleotides not matched to a gene: 6. The CDR3 extends over 14 amino acids. Germline assignment: CDR1 SNHLY and CDR2 FYNNEI. The CDR3 region has the DNA TGTGCCAGCAGCGCCGGGACAGGGGCTTATGGCTACACCTTC. This sequence encodes CASSAGTGAYGYTF. The full variable domain, with the rest looked up from reference TRBV2 and TRBJ1-2, is EPEVTQTPSHQVTQMGQEVILRCVPISNHLYFYWYRQILGQKVEFLVSFYNNEISEKSEIFDDQFSVERPDGSNFTLKIRSTKLEDSAMYFCASSAGTGAYGYTFGSGTRLTVV.

CDR3 bases: TGTGCCAGCAGCGTTCATACAGGGACGGAGCAGTACTTC. Amino acids: CASSVHTGTEQYF. The chain recombines TRBV9 with TRBJ2-7, with D perhaps TRBD1 (6 bases). Trimming pared 2 bases from V and 7 bases from J, leaving 13 bases between. This CDR3 is built from 13 residues. Looked up from germline, CDR1 is SGDLS and CDR2 is YYNGEE.

The CDR3 nucleotides are TGTGCCAGCAGCCTGGGGGACAGTTTAAACACTGAAGCTTTCTTT. It yields the protein CASSLGDSLNTEAFF. The chain has TRBV5-8 and TRBJ1-1, with 7 bases that match TRBD1. Trimming removed 4 bases from V and 2 bases from J; junction bases left unmatched: 8. Germline V CDR1 and CDR2: SGHTS, YDEGEE. The CDR3 runs 15 residues.

The V and J genes are TRBV30 and TRBJ1-3; D not certain. Germline lookup yields CDR1 GTSNPN and CDR2 SVGIG (reference sequence). This CDR3 is built from 15 residues. V was clipped by 2 bases and J by 0 bases, with 11 bases between them. The chain's CDR3 is CAWSWAEYSGNTIYF. CDR3 coding DNA: TGTGCCTGGAGTTGGGCTGAGTACTCTGGAAACACCATATATTTT.